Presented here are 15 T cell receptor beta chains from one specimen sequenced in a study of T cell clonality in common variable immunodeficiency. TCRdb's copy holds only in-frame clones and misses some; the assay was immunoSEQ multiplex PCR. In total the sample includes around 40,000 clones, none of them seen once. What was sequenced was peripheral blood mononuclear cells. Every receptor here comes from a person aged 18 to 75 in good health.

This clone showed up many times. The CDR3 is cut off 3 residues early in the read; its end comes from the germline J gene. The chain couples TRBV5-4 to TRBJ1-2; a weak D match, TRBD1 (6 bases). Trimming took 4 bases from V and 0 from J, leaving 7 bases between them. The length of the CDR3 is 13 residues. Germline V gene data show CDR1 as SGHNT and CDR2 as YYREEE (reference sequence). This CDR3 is CASSHRANYGYTF. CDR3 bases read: TGTGCCAGCAGCCACAGGGCTAACTATGGC.

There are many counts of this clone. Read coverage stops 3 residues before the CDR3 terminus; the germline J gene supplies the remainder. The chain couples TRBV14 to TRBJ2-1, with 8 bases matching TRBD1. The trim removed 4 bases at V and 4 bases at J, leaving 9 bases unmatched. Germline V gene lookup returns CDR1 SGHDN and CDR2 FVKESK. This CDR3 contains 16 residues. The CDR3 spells CASSPFRTGSYNEQFF. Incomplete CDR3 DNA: TGTGCCAGCAGCCCCTTTAGGACAGGGTCGTACAATGAG.

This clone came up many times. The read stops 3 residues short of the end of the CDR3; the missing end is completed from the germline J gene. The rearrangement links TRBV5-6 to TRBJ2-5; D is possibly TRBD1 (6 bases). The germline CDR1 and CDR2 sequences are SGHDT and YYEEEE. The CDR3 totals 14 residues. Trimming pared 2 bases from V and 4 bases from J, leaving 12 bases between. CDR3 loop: CASSFRGLLETQYF. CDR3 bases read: TGTGCCAGCAGCTTTAGGGGGTTGCTAGAGACC.

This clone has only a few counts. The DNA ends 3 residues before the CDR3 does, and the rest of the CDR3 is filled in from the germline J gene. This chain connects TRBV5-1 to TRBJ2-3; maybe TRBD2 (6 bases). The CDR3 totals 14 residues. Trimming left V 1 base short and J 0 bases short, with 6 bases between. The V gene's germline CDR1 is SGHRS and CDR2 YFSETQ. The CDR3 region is CASSLLASTDTQYF. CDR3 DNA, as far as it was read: TGCGCCAGCAGCTTGCTAGCGAGCACAGATACG.

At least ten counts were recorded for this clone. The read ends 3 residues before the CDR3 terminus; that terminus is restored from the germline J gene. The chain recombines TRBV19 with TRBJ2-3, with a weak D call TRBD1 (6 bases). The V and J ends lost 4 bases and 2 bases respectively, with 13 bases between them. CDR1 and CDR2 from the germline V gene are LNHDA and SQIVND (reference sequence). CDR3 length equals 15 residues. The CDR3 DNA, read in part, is TGTGCCAGTAGTACCTCGACAGGATTCACAGATACG. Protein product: CASSTSTGFTDT. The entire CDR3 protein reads CASSTSTGFTDTQYF.

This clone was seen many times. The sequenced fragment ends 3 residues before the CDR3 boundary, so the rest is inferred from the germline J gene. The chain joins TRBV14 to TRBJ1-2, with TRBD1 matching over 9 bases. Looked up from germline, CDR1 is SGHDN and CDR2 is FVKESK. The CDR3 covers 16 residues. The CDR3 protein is CASSQDLPDRGEGYTF. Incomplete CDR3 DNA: TGTGCCAGCAGCCAAGATCTTCCGGACAGGGGTGAGGGC.

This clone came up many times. The CDR3 protein is CASSSHDGNTEAFF. CDR3 bases read: TGTGCCAGTAGTTCACACGATGGGAACACTGAA. This sequence joins TRBV19 and TRBJ1-1; no clear D gene. The read terminates 3 residues before the CDR3 end, so the remaining end is supplied by the germline J gene. V was cut by 5 bases and J by 1 base, with 11 bases left in between. This CDR3 has 14 amino acids. Germline V lookup: CDR1 LNHDA, CDR2 SQIVND (reference sequence).

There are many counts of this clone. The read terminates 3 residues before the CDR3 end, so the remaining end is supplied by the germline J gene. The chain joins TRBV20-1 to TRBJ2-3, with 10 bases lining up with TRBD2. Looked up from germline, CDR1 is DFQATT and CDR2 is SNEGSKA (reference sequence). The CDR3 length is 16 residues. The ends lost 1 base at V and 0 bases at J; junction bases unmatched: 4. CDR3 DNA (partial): TGCAGTGCTAGAGGCACTAGCGGGATTAGCACAGATACG. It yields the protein CSARGTSGISTDT. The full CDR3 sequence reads CSARGTSGISTDTQYF.

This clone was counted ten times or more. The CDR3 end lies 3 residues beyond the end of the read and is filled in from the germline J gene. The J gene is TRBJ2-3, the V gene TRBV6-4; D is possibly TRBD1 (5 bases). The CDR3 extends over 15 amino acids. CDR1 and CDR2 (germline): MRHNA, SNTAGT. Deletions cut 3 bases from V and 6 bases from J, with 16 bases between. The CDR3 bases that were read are TGTGCCAGCAGTGAATCCCCTGGGGCGTTCGATACG. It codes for CASSESPGAFDT. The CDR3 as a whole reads CASSESPGAFDTQYF.

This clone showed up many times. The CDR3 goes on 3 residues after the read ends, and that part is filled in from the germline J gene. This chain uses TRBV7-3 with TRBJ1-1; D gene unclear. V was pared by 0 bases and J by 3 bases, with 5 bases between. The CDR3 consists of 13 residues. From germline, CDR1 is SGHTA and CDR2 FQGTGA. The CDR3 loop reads CASSLTSDTEAFF. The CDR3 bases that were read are TGTGCCAGCAGCTTAACTTCAGACACTGAA.

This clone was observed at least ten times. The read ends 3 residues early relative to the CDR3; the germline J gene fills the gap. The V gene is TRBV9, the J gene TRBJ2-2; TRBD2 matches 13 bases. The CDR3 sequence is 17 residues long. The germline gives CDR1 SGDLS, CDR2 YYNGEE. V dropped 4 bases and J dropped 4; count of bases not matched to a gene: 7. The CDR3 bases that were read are TGTGCCAGCAGCATCCGACTAGCGGGAGGTCCCACCGGGGAG. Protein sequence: CASSIRLAGGPTGE. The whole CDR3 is CASSIRLAGGPTGELFF.

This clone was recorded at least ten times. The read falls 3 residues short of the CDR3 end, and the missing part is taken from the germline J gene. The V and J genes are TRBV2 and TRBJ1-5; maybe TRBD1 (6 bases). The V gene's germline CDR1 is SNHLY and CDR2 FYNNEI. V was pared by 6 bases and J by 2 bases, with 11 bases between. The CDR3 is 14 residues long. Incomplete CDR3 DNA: TGTGCCAGCAGGGGGACATCGGGCAATCAGCCC. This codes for CASRGTSGNQP. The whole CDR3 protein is CASRGTSGNQPQHF.

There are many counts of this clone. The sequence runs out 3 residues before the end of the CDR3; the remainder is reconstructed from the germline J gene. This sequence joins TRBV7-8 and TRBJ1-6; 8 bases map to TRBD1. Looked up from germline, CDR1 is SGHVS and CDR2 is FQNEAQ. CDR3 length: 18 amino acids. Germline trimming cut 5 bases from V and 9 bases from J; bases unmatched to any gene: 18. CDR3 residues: CASSLLSLRQGRSSPLHF. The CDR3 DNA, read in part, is TGTGCCAGCAGCCTCCTCTCCCTCAGACAGGGGAGGAGTTCACCC.

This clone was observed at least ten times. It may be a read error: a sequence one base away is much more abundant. The DNA read from the CDR3 is TGCAGTGCTAGAAGGACAGGGGTGGCCAACGTA. Protein: CSARRTGVANV. The entire CDR3 protein is CSARRTGVANVLFF. The J gene is TRBJ1-4, the V gene TRBV20-1; 9 nucleotides align to TRBD1. The observed sequence ends 3 residues before the CDR3 terminus, with the missing tail filled in from the germline J gene. Per the germline V gene, CDR1 is DFQATT and CDR2 is SNEGSKA (reference sequence). The CDR3 totals 14 residues.

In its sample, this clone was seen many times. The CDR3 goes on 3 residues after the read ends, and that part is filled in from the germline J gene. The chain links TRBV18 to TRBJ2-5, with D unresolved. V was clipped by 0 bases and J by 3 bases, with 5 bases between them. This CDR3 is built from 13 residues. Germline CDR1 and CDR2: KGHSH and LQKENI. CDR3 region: CASSPPAKETQYF. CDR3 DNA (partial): TGTGCCAGCTCACCACCAGCAAAAGAGACC.